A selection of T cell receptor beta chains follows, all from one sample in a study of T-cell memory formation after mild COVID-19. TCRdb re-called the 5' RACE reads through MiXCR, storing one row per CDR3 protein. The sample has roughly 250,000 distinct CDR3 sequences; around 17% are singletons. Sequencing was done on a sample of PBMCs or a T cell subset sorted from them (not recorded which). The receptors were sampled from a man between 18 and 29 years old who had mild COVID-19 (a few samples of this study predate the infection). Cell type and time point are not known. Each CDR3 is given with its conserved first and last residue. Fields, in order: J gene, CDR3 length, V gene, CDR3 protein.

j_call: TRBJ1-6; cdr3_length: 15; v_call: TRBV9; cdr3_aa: CASSVSGGHNSPLHF
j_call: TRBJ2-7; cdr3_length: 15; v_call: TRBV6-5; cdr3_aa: CASHKSGPPSYEQYF
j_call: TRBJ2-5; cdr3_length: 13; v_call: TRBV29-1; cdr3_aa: CSVERPSRETQYF
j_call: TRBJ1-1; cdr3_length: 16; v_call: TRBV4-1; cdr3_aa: CASSQRPTGGDTEAFF
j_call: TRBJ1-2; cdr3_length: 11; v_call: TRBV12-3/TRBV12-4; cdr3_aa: CASSPIDGYTF
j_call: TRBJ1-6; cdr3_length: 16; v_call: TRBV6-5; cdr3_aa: CASSYQGVTQDSPLHF
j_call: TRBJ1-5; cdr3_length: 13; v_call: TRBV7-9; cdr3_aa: CASSSWTDQPQHF
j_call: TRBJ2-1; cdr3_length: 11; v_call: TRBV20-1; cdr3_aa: CSASGPNEQFF
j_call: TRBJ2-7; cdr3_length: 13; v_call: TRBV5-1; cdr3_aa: CASSFGTGGEQYF
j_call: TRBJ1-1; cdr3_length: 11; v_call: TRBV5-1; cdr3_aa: CASRRAAEAFF
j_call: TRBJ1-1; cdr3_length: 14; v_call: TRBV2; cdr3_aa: CASSGRRVNTEAFF
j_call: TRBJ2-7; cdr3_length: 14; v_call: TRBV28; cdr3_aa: CASKRDRGTYEQYF
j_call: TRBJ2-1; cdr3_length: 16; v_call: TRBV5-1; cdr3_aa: CASSPREGSPDNEQFF
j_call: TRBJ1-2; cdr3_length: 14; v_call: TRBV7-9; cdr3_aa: CASSPWVTPYGYTF
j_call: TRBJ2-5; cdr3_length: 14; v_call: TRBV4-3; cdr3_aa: CASSQSPMRETQYF
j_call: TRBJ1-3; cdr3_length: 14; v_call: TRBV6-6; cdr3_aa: CASAQGYEGNTIYF
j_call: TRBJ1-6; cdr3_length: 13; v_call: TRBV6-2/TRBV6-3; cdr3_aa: CASSYRGYSPLHF
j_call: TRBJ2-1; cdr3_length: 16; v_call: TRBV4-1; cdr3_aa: CASSQASGGANNEQFF
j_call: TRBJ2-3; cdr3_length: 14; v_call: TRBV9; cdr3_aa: CASSVGRSTDTQYF
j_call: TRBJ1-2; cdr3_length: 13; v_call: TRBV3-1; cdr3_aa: CASSQTGGDGYTF
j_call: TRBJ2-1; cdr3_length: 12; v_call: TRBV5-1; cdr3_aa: CSSRTGWHEQFF
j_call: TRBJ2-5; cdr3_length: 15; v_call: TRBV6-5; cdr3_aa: CASSYAGAVQETQYF
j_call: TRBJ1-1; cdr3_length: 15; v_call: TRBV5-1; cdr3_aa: CASSLAAGVNTEAFF
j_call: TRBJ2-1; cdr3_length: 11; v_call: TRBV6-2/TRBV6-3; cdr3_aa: CASSTGNEQFF
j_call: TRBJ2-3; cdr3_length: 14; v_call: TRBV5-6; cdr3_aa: CASSLRQGALTQYF
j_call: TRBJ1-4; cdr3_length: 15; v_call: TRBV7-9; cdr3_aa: CASSLVSGPNEKLFF
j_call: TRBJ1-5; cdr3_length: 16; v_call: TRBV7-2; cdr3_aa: CASSQGQVYSNQPQHF
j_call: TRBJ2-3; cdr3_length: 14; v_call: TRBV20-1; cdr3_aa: CSASGGAITDTQYF
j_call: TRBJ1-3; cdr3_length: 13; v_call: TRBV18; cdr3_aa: CASSPPSGNTIYF
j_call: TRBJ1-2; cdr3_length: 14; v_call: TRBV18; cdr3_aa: CASQEDRTNYGYTF
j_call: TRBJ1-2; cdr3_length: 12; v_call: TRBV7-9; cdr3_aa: CASSLGVEGYTF
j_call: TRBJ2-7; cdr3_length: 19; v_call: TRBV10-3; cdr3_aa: CAISEDLGLGAGDSYEQYF
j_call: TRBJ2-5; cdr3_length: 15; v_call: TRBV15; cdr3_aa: CATSRESGGAETQYF
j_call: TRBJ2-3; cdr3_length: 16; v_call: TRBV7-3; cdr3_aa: CASSKRSGGTTDTQYF
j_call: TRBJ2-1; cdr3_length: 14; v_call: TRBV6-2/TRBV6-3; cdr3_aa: CATSGTGRHNEQFF
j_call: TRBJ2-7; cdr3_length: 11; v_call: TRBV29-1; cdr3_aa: CSVGNTYEQYF
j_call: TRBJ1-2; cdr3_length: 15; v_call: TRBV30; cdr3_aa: CAWSLGTADNYGYTF
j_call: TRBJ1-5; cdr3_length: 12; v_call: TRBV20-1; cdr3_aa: CSAVRGDQPQHF
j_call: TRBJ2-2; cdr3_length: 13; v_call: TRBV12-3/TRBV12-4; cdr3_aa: CASSPILAGELFF
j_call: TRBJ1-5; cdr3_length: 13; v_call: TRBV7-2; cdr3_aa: CASSRRVFSPQHF
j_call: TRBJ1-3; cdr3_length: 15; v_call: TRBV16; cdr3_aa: CASSQSRPSGNTIYF
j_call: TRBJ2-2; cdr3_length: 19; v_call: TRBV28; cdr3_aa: CASSLAGLAGEGNTGELFF
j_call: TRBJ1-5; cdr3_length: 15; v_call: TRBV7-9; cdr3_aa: CASSLAGPGYGPQHF
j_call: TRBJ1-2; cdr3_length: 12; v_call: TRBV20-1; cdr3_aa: CSAAASLYGYTF
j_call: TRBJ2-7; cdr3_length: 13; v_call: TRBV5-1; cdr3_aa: CASSSDTSREQYF
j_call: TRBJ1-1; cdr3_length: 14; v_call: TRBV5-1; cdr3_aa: CASSLRGGNTEAFF
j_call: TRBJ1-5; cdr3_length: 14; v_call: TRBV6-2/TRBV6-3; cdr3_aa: CASSWFNGNQPQHF
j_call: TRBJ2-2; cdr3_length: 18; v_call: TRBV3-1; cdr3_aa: CASSPRRLSTQGTGELFF
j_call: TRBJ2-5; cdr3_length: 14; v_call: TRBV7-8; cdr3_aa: CASSFQTKRTTQYF
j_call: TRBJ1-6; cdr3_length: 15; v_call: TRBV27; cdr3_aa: CASSRGDVRPSPLHF